This T cell receptor beta chain was recorded in a study of T-cell memory formation after mild COVID-19. Study-level findings and limits: Cross-reactive memory appears to have joined, as suggested by some responding clones showing up in pre-infection memory. Of the contracting clones, CD4+ ones lay mainly in CM and EM, and CD8+ ones in EMRA.

TCR alpha and TCR beta cDNA libraries carrying sample barcodes and UMIs came from 5'RACE with constant-segment primers. TCRdb recomputed calls from the 5' RACE reads with MiXCR, one row per CDR3 protein. The sample holds 300,000 or so distinct CDR3 sequences, less than 20% seen once. The CDR3 consists of 15 residues. V lost 1 base, J lost 5 bases, and 5 bases stayed unmatched. The germline gives CDR1 SGHVS, CDR2 FQNEAQ. With respect to this clonotype: Its antigen is not identified.

The chain is built from TRBV7-8 and TRBJ2-3; 8 bases match TRBD1. Sequences were obtained from PBMCs or a T cell subset sorted from them (not recorded which). The receptor comes from a man in his late teens or twenties who had mild COVID-19 (a few samples of this study predate the infection). Cell type and time point are not known. CDR3 bases: TGTGCCAGCAGCTTAGGACAGGGGCAGGGAGATACGCAGTATTTT. Amino acids: CASSLGQGQGDTQYF.